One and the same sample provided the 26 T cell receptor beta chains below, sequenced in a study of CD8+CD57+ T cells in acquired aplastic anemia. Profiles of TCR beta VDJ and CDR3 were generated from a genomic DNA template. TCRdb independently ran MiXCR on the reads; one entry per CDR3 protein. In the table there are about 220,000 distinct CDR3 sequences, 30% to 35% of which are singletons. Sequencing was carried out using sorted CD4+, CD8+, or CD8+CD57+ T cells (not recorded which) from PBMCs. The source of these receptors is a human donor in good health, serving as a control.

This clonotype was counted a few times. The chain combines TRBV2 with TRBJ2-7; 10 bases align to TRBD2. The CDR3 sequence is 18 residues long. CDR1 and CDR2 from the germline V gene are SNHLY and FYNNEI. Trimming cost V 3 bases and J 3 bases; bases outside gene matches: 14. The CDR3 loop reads CASSDASGGANSFYEQYF. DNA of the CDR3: TGTGCCAGCAGTGATGCAAGCGGGGGGGCCAATTCCTTCTACGAGCAGTACTTC.

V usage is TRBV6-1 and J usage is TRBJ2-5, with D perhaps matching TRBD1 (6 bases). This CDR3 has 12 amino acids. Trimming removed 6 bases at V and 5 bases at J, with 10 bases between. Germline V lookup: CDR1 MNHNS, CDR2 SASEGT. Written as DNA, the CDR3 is TGTGCCAGCAGCGACAGGTCGGAGACCCAGTACTTC. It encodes CASSDRSETQYF.

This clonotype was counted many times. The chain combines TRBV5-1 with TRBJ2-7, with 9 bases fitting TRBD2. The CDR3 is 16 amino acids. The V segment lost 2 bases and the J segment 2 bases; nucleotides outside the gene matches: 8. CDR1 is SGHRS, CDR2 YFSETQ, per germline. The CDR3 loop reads CASSFDGREGTYEQYF. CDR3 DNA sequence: TGCGCCAGCAGCTTCGATGGGCGGGAGGGGACCTACGAGCAGTACTTC.

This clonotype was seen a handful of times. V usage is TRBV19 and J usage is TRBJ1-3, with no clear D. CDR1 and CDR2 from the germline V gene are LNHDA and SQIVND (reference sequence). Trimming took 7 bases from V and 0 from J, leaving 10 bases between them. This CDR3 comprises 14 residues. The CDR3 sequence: CASIRRYSGNTIYF. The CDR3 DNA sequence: TGTGCCAGTATCCGTCGGTACTCTGGAAACACCATATATTTT.

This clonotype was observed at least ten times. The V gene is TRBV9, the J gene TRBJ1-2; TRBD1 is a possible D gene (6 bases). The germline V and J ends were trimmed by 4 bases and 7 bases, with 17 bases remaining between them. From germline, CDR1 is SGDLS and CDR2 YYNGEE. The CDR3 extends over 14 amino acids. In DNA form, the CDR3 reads TGTGCCAGCAGCTCCCAGGCAGGGGCGGGTGGCTACACCTTC. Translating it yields CASSSQAGAGGYTF.

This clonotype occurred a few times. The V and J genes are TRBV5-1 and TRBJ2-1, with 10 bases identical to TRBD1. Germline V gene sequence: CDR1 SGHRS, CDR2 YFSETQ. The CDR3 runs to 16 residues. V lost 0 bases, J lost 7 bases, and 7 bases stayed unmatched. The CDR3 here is CASSLAGTGERNEQFF. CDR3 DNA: TGCGCCAGCAGCTTGGCGGGGACAGGGGAACGGAATGAGCAGTTCTTC.

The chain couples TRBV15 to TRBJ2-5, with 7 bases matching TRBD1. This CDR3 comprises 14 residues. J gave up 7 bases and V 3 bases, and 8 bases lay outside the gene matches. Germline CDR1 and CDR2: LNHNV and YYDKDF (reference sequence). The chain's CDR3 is CATSSVTGYGTQYF. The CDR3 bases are TGTGCCACCAGCAGTGTGACAGGGTATGGGACCCAGTACTTC. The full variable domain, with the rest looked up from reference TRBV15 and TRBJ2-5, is DAMVIQNPRYQVTQFGKPVTLSCSQTLNHNVMYWYQQKSSQAPKLLFHYYDKDFNNEADTPDNFQSRRPNTSFCFLDIRSPGLGDTAMYLCATSSVTGYGTQYFGPGTRLLVL.

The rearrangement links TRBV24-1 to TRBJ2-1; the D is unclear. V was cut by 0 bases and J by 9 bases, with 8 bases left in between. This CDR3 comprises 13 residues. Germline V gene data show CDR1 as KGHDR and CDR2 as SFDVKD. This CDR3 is CATSDLGNGEQFF. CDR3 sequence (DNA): TGTGCCACCAGTGATTTGGGGAATGGTGAGCAGTTCTTC.

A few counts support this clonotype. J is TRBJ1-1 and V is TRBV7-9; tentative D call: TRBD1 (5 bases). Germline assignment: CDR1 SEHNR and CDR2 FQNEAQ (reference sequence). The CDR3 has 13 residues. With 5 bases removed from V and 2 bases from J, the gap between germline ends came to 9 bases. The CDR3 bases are TGTGCCAGCAGCGTGCGGGGCAACACTGAAGCTTTCTTT. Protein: CASSVRGNTEAFF. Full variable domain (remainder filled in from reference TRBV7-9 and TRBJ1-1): DTGVSQNPRHKITKRGQNVTFRCDPISEHNRLYWYRQTLGQGPEFLTYFQNEAQLEKSRLLSDRFSAERPKGSFSTLEIQRTEQGDSAMYLCASSVRGNTEAFFGQGTRLTVV.

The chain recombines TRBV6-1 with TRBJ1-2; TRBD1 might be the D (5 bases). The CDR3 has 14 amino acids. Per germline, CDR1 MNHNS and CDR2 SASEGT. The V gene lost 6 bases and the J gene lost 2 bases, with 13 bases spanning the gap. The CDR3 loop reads CASRTGAGNYGYTF. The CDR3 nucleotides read TGTGCCAGCAGAACAGGCGCCGGCAACTATGGCTACACCTTC.

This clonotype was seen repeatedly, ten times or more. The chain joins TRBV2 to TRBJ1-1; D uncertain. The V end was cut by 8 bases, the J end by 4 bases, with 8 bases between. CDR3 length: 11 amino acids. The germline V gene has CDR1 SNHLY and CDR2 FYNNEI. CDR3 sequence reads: CASGAFTEAFF. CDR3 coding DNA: TGTGCCAGCGGAGCTTTCACTGAAGCTTTCTTT.

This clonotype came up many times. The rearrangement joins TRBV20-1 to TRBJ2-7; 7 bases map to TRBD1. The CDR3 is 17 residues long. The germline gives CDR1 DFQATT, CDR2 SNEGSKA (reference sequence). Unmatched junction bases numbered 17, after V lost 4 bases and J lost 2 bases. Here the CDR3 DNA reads TGCAGTGCTAAGAGCCGGACAGGAGGTAGAATACCCTACGAGCAGTACTTC. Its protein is CSAKSRTGGRIPYEQYF.

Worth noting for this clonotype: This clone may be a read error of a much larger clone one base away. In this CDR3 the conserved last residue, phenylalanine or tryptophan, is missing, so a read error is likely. The DNA of the CDR3 is TGCGCCAGCAGCTCTCTTAGAGATTCACCCCTCCACTCT. Translating gives CASSSLRDSPLHS. The chain couples TRBV5-1 to TRBJ1-6; no definite D call. The CDR3 loop spans 13 amino acids. Germline V gene sequence: CDR1 SGHRS, CDR2 YFSETQ. Trimming shortened V by 3 bases and J by 8 bases, and 9 bases separated the two germline ends.

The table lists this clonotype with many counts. This chain's CDR3 is CASSGLAGGPTGELFF. Here the CDR3 DNA reads TGCGCCAGCTCGGGACTAGCGGGAGGGCCCACCGGGGAGCTGTTTTTT. The chain couples TRBV10-2 to TRBJ2-2; 16 nucleotides agree with TRBD2. Germline CDR1 and CDR2: WSHSY and SAAADI. The CDR3 totals 16 residues. V trimming: 8 bases; J trimming: 4 bases; junction bases outside the gene matches: 4.

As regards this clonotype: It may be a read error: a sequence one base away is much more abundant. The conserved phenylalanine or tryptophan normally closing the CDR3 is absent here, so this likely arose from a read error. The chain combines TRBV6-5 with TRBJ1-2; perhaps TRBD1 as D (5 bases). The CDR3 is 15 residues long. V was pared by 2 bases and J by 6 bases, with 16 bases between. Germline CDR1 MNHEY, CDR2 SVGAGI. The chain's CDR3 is CASSYPRAERDGYTS. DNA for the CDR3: TGTGCCAGCAGTTACCCCAGGGCAGAACGGGATGGCTACACCTCC.

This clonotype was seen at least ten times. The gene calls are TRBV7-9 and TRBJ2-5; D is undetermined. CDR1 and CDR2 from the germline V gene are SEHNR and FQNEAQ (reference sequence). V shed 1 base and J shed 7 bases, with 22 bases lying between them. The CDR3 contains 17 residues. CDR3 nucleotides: TGTGCCAGCAGCTTAGAGGGTGTGGCGGAAACAGTGGGGACCCAGTACTTC. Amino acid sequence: CASSLEGVAETVGTQYF.

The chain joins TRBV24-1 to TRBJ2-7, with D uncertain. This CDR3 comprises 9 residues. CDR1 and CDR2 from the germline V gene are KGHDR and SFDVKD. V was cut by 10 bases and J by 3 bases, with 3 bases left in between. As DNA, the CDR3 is TGTGCCACGGGCTACGAGCAGTACTTC. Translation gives CATGYEQYF.

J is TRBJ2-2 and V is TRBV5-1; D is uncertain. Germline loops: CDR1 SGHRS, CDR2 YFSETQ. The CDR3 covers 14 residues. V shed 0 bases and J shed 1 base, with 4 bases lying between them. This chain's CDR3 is CASSLVQNTGELFF. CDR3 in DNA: TGCGCCAGCAGCTTGGTCCAGAACACCGGGGAGCTGTTTTTT.

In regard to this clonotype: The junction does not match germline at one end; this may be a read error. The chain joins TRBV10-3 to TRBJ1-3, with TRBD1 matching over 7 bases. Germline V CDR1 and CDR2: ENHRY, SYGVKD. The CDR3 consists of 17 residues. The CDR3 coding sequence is TGTGCCATCAGTGAGTCGACAGGGCTGGGGTCTGGAAACACCATATGTTTT. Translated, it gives CAISESTGLGSGNTICF.

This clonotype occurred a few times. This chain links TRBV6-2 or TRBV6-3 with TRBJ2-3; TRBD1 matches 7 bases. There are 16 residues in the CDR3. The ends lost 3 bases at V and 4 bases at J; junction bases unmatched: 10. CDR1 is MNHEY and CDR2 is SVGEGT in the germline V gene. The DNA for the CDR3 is TGTGCCAGCAGTTATCTGAGGGGGCGATTCCCAGATACGCAGTATTTT. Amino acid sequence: CASSYLRGRFPDTQYF.

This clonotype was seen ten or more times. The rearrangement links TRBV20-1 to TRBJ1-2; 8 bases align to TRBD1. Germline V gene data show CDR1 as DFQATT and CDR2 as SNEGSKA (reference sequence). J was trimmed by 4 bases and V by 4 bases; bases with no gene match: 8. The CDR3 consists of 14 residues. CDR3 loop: CSATTGGPGYGYTF. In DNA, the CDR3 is TGCAGTGCTACCACAGGGGGGCCGGGCTATGGCTACACCTTC.

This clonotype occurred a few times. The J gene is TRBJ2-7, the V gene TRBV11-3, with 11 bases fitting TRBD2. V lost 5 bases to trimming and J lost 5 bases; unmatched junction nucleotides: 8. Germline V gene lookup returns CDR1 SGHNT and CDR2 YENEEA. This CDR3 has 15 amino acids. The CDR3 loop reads CASSPLLAGVHEQYF. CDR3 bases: TGTGCCAGCAGCCCCCTACTAGCGGGAGTACACGAGCAGTACTTC. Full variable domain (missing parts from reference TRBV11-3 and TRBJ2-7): EAGVVQSPRYKIIEKKQPVAFWCNPISGHNTLYWYLQNLGQGPELLIRYENEEAVDDSQLPKDRFSAERLKGVDSTLKIQPAELGDSAVYLCASSPLLAGVHEQYFGPGTRLTVT.

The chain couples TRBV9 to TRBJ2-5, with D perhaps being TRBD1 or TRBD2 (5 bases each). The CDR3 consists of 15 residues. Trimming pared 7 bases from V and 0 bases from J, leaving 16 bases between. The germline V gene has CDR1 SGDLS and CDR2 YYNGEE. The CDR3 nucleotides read TGTGCCAGCTCACGAAACCGGGGCCACCAAGAGACCCAGTACTTC. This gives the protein CASSRNRGHQETQYF.

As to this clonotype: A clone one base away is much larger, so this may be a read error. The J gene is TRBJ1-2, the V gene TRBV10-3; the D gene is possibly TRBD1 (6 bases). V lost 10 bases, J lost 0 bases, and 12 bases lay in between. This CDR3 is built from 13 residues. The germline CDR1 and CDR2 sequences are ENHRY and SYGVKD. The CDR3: CASGQIANYGYTF. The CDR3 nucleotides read TGTGCCAGCGGACAGATTGCTAACTATGGCTACACCTTC.

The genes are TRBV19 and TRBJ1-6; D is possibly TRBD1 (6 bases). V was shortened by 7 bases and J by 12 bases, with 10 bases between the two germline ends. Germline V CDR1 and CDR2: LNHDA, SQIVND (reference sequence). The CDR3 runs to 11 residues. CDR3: CASTFRGPLHF. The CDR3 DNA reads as TGTGCCAGTACTTTCAGGGGACCCCTCCACTTT.

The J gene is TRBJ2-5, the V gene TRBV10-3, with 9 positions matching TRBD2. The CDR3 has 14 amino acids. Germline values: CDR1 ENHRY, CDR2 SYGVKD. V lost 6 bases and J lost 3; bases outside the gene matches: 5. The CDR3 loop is CAIRASGVEETQYF. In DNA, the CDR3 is TGTGCCATCAGGGCTAGCGGGGTGGAAGAGACCCAGTACTTC.